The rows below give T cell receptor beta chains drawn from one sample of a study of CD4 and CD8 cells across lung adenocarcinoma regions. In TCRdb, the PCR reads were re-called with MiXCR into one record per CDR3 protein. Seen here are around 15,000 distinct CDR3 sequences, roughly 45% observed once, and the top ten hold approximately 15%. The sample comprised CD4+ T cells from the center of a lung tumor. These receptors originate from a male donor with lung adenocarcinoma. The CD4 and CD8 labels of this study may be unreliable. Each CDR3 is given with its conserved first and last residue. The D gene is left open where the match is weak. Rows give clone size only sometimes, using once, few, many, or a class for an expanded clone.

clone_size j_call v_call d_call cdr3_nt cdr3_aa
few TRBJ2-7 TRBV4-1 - TGCGCCAGCAGCCATGATAGACAGAGCTCCTACGAGCAGTACTTC CASSHDRQSSYEQYF
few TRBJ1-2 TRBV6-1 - TGTGCCAGCACGGGGGGGGGGGCGTTCAACTATGGCTACACCTTC CASTGGGAFNYGYTF
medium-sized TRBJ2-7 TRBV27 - TGTGCCAGCAGTTCCAGGCGGGCTCGCAATGAGCAGTACTTC CASSSRRARNEQYF
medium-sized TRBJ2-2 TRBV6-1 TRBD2 TGTGCCAGCATAACATGGGCGGGAGGGTTTGGGGAGCTGTTTTTT CASITWAGGFGELFF
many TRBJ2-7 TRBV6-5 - TGTGCCAGCAGTTACGGCTTGACCTACGAGCAGTACTTC CASSYGLTYEQYF
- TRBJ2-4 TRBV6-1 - TGTGCCAGCGCTACGGGGCAGTGTGACAAAAACATGCAGTATTTC CASATGQCDKNMQYF
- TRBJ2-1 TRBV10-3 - TGTGCCATCAGTGAACGGGATAACGGCGGGGAGCAGTTCTTC CAISERDNGGEQFF
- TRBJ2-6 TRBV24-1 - TGTGCCACCAGTGACAGTGGACGGTTCTCTGGGGCCAACGTCCTGACTTTC CATSDSGRFSGANVLTF
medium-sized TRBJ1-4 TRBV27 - TGTGCCAGCAGTTCCCTCGGGGCAGGTAAAGAAAAACTGTTTTTT CASSSLGAGKEKLFF
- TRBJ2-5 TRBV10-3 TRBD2 TGTGCCACGTACAAACCGGGACTAGCGGGAAATGAGCAGTACTTC CATYKPGLAGNEQYF
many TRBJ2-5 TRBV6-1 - TGTGCCAGCAGGGTCGACAGGACCCAAGAGACCCAGTACTTC CASRVDRTQETQYF
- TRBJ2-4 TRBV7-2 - TGTGCGGGCCGCGGGGGCCGTGATGAAGACACTCAGTACTTC CAGRGGRDEDTQYF
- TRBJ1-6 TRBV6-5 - TGTGCCAGCAGTTACCTCGGGGGCCGATCACCCCTCCACTTT CASSYLGGRSPLHF
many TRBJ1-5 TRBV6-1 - TGTGCCAGCAGTGTAGAAGGGTCGGGGACGCCCCAGCATTTT CASSVEGSGTPQHF
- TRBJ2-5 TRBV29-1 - TGCAGCGTTGGGGTAATGGAGACCCAGTACTTC CSVGVMETQYF
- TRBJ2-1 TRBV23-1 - TGCGCCAGCAGTCAATCGAGGGTAGCGTTGGGTGAGCAGTTCTTC CASSQSRVALGEQFF
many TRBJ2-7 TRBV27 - TGTGCCAGCAGTAGAAATTCCTACGAGCAGTACTTC CASSRNSYEQYF
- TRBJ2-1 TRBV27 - TGTGCCAGCAAACTTGGCGGTTTCAACAATGAGCAGTTCTTC CASKLGGFNNEQFF
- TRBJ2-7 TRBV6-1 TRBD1 TGTGCCAGCAGTACATCCGGGACAGGGAACGAGCAGTACTTC CASSTSGTGNEQYF
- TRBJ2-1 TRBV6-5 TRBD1 TGTGCCAGCAGTTTAGGGACAGTCTACAATGAGCAGTTCTTC CASSLGTVYNEQFF
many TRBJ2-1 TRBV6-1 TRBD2 TGTGCCAGCAGTGCTTCACGGGAGGTTTACAATGAGCAGTTCTTC CASSASREVYNEQFF
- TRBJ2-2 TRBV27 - TGTGCCAGCAGTTCCGCGACTCACACCGGGGAGCTGTTTTTT CASSSATHTGELFF
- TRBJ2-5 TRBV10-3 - TGTGCCACTGTTGGCGAGGCCCAGTATTTC CATVGEAQYF
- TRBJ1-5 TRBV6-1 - TGTGCCAGCAGTGGGAGGGATAGCAATCAGCCCCTCCATTTT CASSGRDSNQPLHF
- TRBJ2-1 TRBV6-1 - TGTGCCAGCAGACGAGCGGATTTCCCCTACAATGAGCAGTTCTTC CASRRADFPYNEQFF
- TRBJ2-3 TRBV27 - TGTGCCAGCAGTGCGGGGCGAGGGGGCTCTGGCCCAGAGACCCAGTATTTT CASSAGRGGSGPETQYF
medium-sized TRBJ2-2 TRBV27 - TGTGCCAGCAGTAGGGTCGGGACAATGAACACCGGGGAGCTGTTTTTT CASSRVGTMNTGELFF
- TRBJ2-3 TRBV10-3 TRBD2 TGTGCCATCAGGGAGGGTCGTAGCGGGCGTGGCACAGATACGCAGTACTTT CAIREGRSGRGTDTQYF
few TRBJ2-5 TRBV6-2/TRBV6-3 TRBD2 TGTGCCAGCAGTTACGATCTAAGGACTAGCGGGATGAGGAACCAAGAGACCCAGTACTTC CASSYDLRTSGMRNQETQYF
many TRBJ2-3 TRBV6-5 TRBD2 TGTGCCAGCAGTCCTCGCCTAGGAACTAGCGGGAGGACCGATAATACGCAGTATTTT CASSPRLGTSGRTDNTQYF
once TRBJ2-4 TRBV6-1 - TGTGCCGGGAGTGACGGGGCTCGTGACCAAGACATTCAGTACTTC CAGSDGARDQDIQYF
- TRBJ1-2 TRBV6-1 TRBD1 TGTGCCAGCAGGTTGACAGGGGGCTACACCTTC CASRLTGGYTF
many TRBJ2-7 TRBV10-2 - TGCGCCAGCAGTGACCCGGCGGGGTCTAACTCCTACGAGCAGTACTTC CASSDPAGSNSYEQYF
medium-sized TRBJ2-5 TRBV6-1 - TGTGCCAGCAGTGCCCCACAGGGGAGGGAGACCCAGTACTTC CASSAPQGRETQYF
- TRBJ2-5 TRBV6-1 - TGTGCCAGCAGGACCTGGGGGAGGGGGGAGACCCAGTACTTC CASRTWGRGETQYF
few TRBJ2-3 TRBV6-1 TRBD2 TGTGCCAGCGGACGGGGAGCTAGCGGGAGGTCAGATACGCAGTATTTT CASGRGASGRSDTQYF
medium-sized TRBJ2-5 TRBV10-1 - TGCGCCAGCAGTGTGTCCAGGGCGGGAGAGACCCAGTACTTC CASSVSRAGETQYF
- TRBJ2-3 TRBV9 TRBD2 TGTGCCAGCATTCCATGGGGGAGGGCTGATACGCAGTATTTT CASIPWGRADTQYF
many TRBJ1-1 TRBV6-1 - TGTGCCAGCAGTCAAGAGGGGGAGGTGACTGAAGCTTTCTTT CASSQEGEVTEAFF
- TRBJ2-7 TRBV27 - TGTGCCAGCAGTTTACGAGGGAGAGGCTACGAGCAGTACTTC CASSLRGRGYEQYF
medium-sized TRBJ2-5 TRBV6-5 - TGTGCCACTATTCCGGGTGCCCAAGAGACCCAGTACTTC CATIPGAQETQYF
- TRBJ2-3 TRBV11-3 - TGTGCCAGCAGCTACCTGAGGGGAGCACATTCCGACACAGATACGCAGTATTTT CASSYLRGAHSDTDTQYF